The entry below gives a single T cell receptor (beta chain) sequence along with its context. Its antigen is unknown. CDR1 and CDR2 (germline): MDHEN, SYDVKM. This CDR3 spans 16 amino acids. Trimming shortened V by 6 bases and J by 1 base, and 18 bases separated the two germline ends. This record comes from a study of T cell responses to AZD1222 COVID-19 vaccine. Clones were read by immunoSEQ multiplex PCR, and TCRdb kept only the in-frame ones, dropping some. The sample holds fewer than 200,000 clones, 88% seen once. Findings of the study overall: Nearly half of the spike-specific TCRs reportedly recognize variant regions that carry no mutations. In a largely white British group with more females than males, clonal diversity was possibly underestimated.

V usage is TRBV28 and J usage is TRBJ2-5; D may be TRBD2 (6 bases). This specimen consisted of peripheral blood, obtained 28 days after the second AZD1222 dose. This TCR came from an adult who received the AZD1222 COVID-19 vaccine. CDR3 DNA: TGTGCCAGCAGCCCCGGGCGGGGAGCGATCCAAGAGACCCAGTACTTC. Its protein is CASSPGRGAIQETQYF.